The table lists the clone carrying this T cell receptor beta chain with a few counts. The antigen remains unidentified. These data are taken from a study of regulatory T cells in long-lasting Graves disease. The study, taken as a whole, reports: TRBV28, TRBJ1-2 and TRBJ2-5 were favored in persistent disease.

The authors built TCR beta libraries using iRepertoire HTBI primers and Arm-PCR of CDR3 regions. TCRdb redid the calling of the multiplex PCR reads with MiXCR, one entry per CDR3 protein. The sample carries fewer than 550,000 distinct CDR3 sequences, 20% to 25% recorded once. Sample time point: persistent/refractory GD, antithyroid drugs over 5 years with positive TRAb. PBMCs were the source of the RNA used for TCR sequencing. V was cut by 6 bases and J by 7 bases, with 27 bases left in between. The germline V gene has CDR1 LNHDA and CDR2 SQIVND (reference sequence). There are 17 residues in the CDR3.

V gene TRBV19 combines with J gene TRBJ1-2; D may be TRBD1 (5 bases). The source was peripheral blood mononuclear cells (PBMCs), collected when the disease was refractory, from a patient treated with antithyroid drugs. The clonotype comes from a female donor with Graves disease. The CDR3 sequence: CASSPTLPDSGRGGYTF. The CDR3, as DNA: TGTGCCAGTAGCCCTACCCTTCCTGACAGTGGCAGAGGTGGCTACACCTTC.